A single sample gave rise to the 29 T cell receptor beta chains below, sequenced in a study of blood T cells in healthy people across ages. Using a J-beta primer mix together with a sample-barcoded 5' primer, a second PCR was run for roughly 6 to 12 cycles. Each CDR3 protein is one row after TCRdb ran MiXCR on the 5' RACE reads. Among approximately 810,000 distinct CDR3 sequences listed, more than 25% were seen once. The sequencing input was blood. Receptor source: an elderly woman in good health.

The V call is TRBV28, the J call TRBJ1-1; 7 bases map to TRBD1. The germline gives CDR1 MDHEN, CDR2 SYDVKM. With 3 bases clipped from V and 4 bases from J, the junction kept 5 bases outside the gene matches. This CDR3 region has 14 residues. DNA for the CDR3: TGTGCCAGCAGTTTTGGTGACAGGGCCACTGAAGCTTTCTTT. The encoded protein is CASSFGDRATEAFF.

At least ten counts were recorded for this clonotype. The chain carries TRBV6-2 or TRBV6-3 and TRBJ2-5, with 10 bases aligning to TRBD2. The CDR3 length is 15 residues. Per germline, CDR1 MNHEY and CDR2 SVGEGT. J lost 7 bases, V lost 4 bases, and 9 bases had no gene match. The CDR3 protein is CASSFGLAVSGTQYF. In DNA, the CDR3 is TGTGCCAGCAGTTTCGGACTAGCGGTCTCGGGGACCCAGTACTTC.

The V and J genes are TRBV10-3 and TRBJ2-2; 8 bases are shared with TRBD1. The CDR3 loop spans 16 amino acids. Germline loops: CDR1 ENHRY, CDR2 SYGVKD. Losses at the gene ends were 0 bases for V and 4 bases for J; bases not matched to a gene: 4. The CDR3 here is CAISESGTGSTGELFF. CDR3 sequence (DNA): TGTGCCATCAGTGAGTCGGGGACAGGATCCACCGGGGAGCTGTTTTTT.

The chain couples TRBV12-3 or TRBV12-4 to TRBJ2-5; D possibly uses TRBD1 or TRBD2 (6 bases each). V dropped 3 bases and J dropped 11 bases, with 22 bases sitting between them. The CDR3 length is 15 residues. In DNA form, the CDR3 reads TGTGCCAGCAGTTTGGTGGGGGGCGTACCGGATGAGCAGTACTTC. It yields the protein CASSLVGGVPDEQYF.

This clonotype has more than one count but fewer than ten. This sequence may be a read error, since a much larger clone differs from it by one base. V is TRBV10-3 and J is TRBJ2-1, with 7 nucleotides matching TRBD1. The J segment lost 0 bases and the V segment lost 10 bases, leaving 6 bases of the junction unmatched. Germline V gene lookup returns CDR1 ENHRY and CDR2 SYGVKD. The CDR3 runs to 14 residues. CDR3 coding DNA: TGTGCCACCAGGGACAGTAGCTCCTACAATGAGCAGTTCTTC. Protein product: CATRDSSSYNEQFF.

This clonotype was counted ten times or more. The chain is built from TRBV6-2 or TRBV6-3 and TRBJ1-2, with no clear D. This CDR3 contains 12 residues. V dropped 6 bases and J dropped 7 bases, with 12 bases sitting between them. CDR1 is MNHEY and CDR2 is SVGEGT in the germline V gene. The CDR3 sequence: CASRDHRLGYTF. The CDR3 DNA reads as TGTGCCAGCAGAGACCACCGTCTTGGCTACACCTTC.

This clonotype was detected once. The chain has TRBV29-1 and TRBJ2-1; weak D call: TRBD1 (6 bases). The CDR3 length is 12 residues. Germline CDR1 is SQVTM and CDR2 is ANQGSEA. The CDR3 spells CREIVGANEQFF. DNA of the CDR3: TGCAGAGAAATAGTGGGGGCAAATGAGCAGTTCTTC.

The table lists this clonotype with a few counts. The V call is TRBV20-1, the J call TRBJ1-1; 7 bases map to TRBD1. CDR1 and CDR2 (germline): DFQATT, SNEGSKA (reference sequence). CDR3 size: 16 residues. The trim removed 0 bases at V and 1 base at J, leaving 8 bases unmatched. The CDR3 region has the DNA TGCAGTGCTAGAGATGTGCAGACAGGGCGGAACACTGAAGCTTTCTTT. Residues: CSARDVQTGRNTEAFF.

The genes are TRBV20-1 and TRBJ1-2, with a tentative D call TRBD1 (6 bases). CDR1 is DFQATT and CDR2 is SNEGSKA in the germline V gene (reference sequence). Trimming left V 6 bases short and J 4 bases short, with 18 bases between. The CDR3 totals 14 residues. The CDR3 region is CSAPDEQGFYGYTF. CDR3 nucleotides: TGCAGTGCCCCGGACGAACAGGGCTTCTATGGCTACACCTTC.

CDR3 residues: CSGTSDYEQYF. DNA for the CDR3: TGCAGCGGGACTAGCGATTACGAGCAGTACTTC. The chain employs TRBV29-1 and TRBJ2-7; 9 nucleotides align to TRBD2. The germline V gene has CDR1 SQVTM and CDR2 ANQGSEA. V shed 7 bases, J shed 4 bases, and the junction held 2 bases outside the gene matches. The CDR3 loop spans 11 amino acids.

This chain connects TRBV6-5 to TRBJ1-1; weak D call: TRBD1 (5 bases). Germline V lookup: CDR1 MNHEY, CDR2 SVGAGI. This CDR3 is 15 amino acids long. Trimming stripped 5 bases from V and 0 bases from J, with 13 bases between. CDR3 sequence (DNA): TGTGCCAGCAGTAGGAGGGGAGGGGTGAACACTGAAGCTTTCTTT. It encodes CASSRRGGVNTEAFF.

This rearrangement joins TRBV29-1 to TRBJ2-5; 9 nucleotides line up with TRBD1. CDR1 is SQVTM, CDR2 ANQGSEA, per germline. The CDR3 has 13 amino acids. The junction had 2 bases not matched to a gene; V was cut back by 2 bases and J by 4 bases. The CDR3 region has the DNA TGCAGCGTTGAATGGGACAGGGCAGAGACCCAGTACTTC. This translates into CSVEWDRAETQYF.

Notes on this clonotype: This may be a read error, as it is one base from a much larger clone. The chain combines TRBV18 with TRBJ2-3; D is undetermined. Germline V gene lookup returns CDR1 KGHSH and CDR2 LQKENI. The CDR3 runs 14 residues. V was cut by 7 bases and J by 7 bases, with 18 bases left in between. CDR3 sequence reads: CASFLRAETYTQYF. DNA for the CDR3: TGTGCCAGCTTTCTTCGGGCGGAAACGTATACGCAGTATTTT.

This clonotype was seen more than once but under ten times. V usage is TRBV7-9 and J usage is TRBJ1-4; 7 bases agree with TRBD1. CDR1 SEHNR and CDR2 FQNEAQ come from the germline V gene (reference sequence). V dropped 5 bases and J dropped 4; count of bases not matched to a gene: 4. This CDR3 has 14 residues. The CDR3 coding sequence is TGTGCCAGCAGCCGGGGACAGAATAATGAAAAACTGTTTTTT. Residues: CASSRGQNNEKLFF. Together with reference TRBV7-9 and TRBJ1-4, the CDR3 gives the full variable domain: DTGVSQNPRHKITKRGQNVTFRCDPISEHNRLYWYRQTLGQGPEFLTYFQNEAQLEKSRLLSDRFSAERPKGSFSTLEIQRTEQGDSAMYLCASSRGQNNEKLFFGSGTQLSVL.

This clonotype has ten or more counts. The CDR3 DNA sequence: TGTGCCACCGGGGGTCAGCCCCAGCATTTT. Translating gives CATGGQPQHF. This sequence joins TRBV6-5 and TRBJ1-5; a possible D gene is TRBD1 (5 bases). Trimming stripped 10 bases from V and 6 bases from J, with 7 bases between. The germline CDR1 and CDR2 sequences are MNHEY and SVGAGI. The CDR3 runs to 10 residues.

This chain uses TRBV6-5 with TRBJ2-5, with 8 bases matching TRBD2. Germline CDR1 MNHEY, CDR2 SVGAGI. V lost 2 bases to trimming and J lost 4 bases; unmatched junction nucleotides: 6. The CDR3 sequence is 15 residues long. In nucleotides, the CDR3 is TGTGCCAGCAGTTACCAGGGACTAGGAGGAGAGACCCAGTACTTC. Its protein product is CASSYQGLGGETQYF.

This clonotype was seen a few times. The chain carries TRBV5-1 and TRBJ2-1; 12 bases map to TRBD2. The CDR3 length is 17 residues. Germline-derived CDR1 and CDR2 are SGHRS and YFSETQ. Germline trimming cut 0 bases from V and 7 bases from J; bases unmatched to any gene: 8. The CDR3 loop is CASSLAASGGAGNEQFF. The CDR3 DNA sequence: TGCGCCAGCAGCTTGGCAGCTAGCGGGGGGGCCGGGAATGAGCAGTTCTTC. Looking up the rest from reference TRBV5-1 and TRBJ2-1 gives the full variable domain: KAGVTQTPRYLIKTRGQQVTLSCSPISGHRSVSWYQQTPGQGLQFLFEYFSETQRNKGNFPGRFSGRQFSNSRSEMNVSTLELGDSALYLCASSLAASGGAGNEQFFGPGTRLTVL.

With regard to this clonotype: A much larger clonotype is one base distant, so this may be a read error. V gene TRBV7-9 combines with J gene TRBJ2-3; TRBD2 matches 7 bases. CDR3 length: 15 residues. CDR1 is SEHNR and CDR2 is FQNEAQ in the germline V gene (reference sequence). The DNA of the CDR3 is TGTGCCAGCAGCCCCGGGGGGTCGTACACAGATACGCAGGATTTT. Translated: CASSPGGSYTDTQDF.

This clonotype has more than one count but fewer than ten. Compared with germline, one end of the junction differs, possibly owing to a read error. This chain links TRBV7-6 with TRBJ1-2; D perhaps matches TRBD1 (6 bases). Germline CDR1 is SGHVS and CDR2 is FNYEAQ. The CDR3 is 16 amino acids. CDR3 residues: CANSLQPGGRVDGYTF. CDR3 sequence (DNA): TGTGCCAACAGCTTGCAACCTGGGGGGCGCGTAGATGGCTACACCTTC.

This clonotype was seen at least ten times. The chain uses TRBV20-1 and TRBJ2-1; TRBD1 aligns across 7 bases. Germline V CDR1 and CDR2: DFQATT, SNEGSKA (reference sequence). With V trimmed by 2 bases and J by 4 bases, 11 bases remained unmatched. This CDR3 has 16 residues. CDR3 amino acids: CSARRTGGGQYNEQFF. As DNA, the CDR3 is TGCAGTGCTAGAAGGACAGGTGGCGGGCAATACAATGAGCAGTTCTTC.

This clonotype was seen a handful of times. The chain joins TRBV7-9 to TRBJ2-3, with 8 bases that match TRBD1. The V gene end was trimmed by 7 bases and the J gene end by 2 bases; junction bases not matched to a gene: 5. Germline-derived CDR1 and CDR2 are SEHNR and FQNEAQ (reference sequence). This CDR3 contains 14 residues. CDR3 in amino acids: CASTRTGHTDTQYF. The CDR3 DNA follows: TGTGCCAGCACCAGGACAGGGCACACAGATACGCAGTATTTT. Combining the CDR3 with reference TRBV7-9 and TRBJ2-3 gives the whole variable domain DTGVSQNPRHKITKRGQNVTFRCDPISEHNRLYWYRQTLGQGPEFLTYFQNEAQLEKSRLLSDRFSAERPKGSFSTLEIQRTEQGDSAMYLCASTRTGHTDTQYFGPGTRLTVL.

There are many counts of this clonotype. The chain combines TRBV29-1 with TRBJ2-5; D not certain. Germline V gene data show CDR1 as SQVTM and CDR2 as ANQGSEA. The length of the CDR3 is 14 residues. V lost 4 bases, J lost 9 bases, and 21 bases lay in between. CDR3 sequence reads: CSVANGQVVTAQYF. The CDR3 DNA follows: TGCAGCGTTGCAAACGGGCAGGTTGTTACGGCCCAGTACTTC.

The chain uses TRBV7-2 and TRBJ2-1; no clear D gene. Trimming took 2 bases from V and 7 from J, leaving 9 bases between them. The CDR3 sequence is 13 residues long. Germline V gene lookup returns CDR1 SGHTA and CDR2 FQGNSA. This chain's CDR3 is CASSLTVRNEQFF. In DNA, the CDR3 is TGTGCCAGCAGCTTAACCGTTCGGAATGAGCAGTTCTTC.

This clonotype was seen repeatedly, ten times or more. The chain recombines TRBV12-3 or TRBV12-4 with TRBJ1-2, with 12 bases identical to TRBD1. The CDR3 has 15 amino acids. The J segment lost 3 bases and the V segment lost 5 bases, leaving 4 bases of the junction unmatched. The CDR3 DNA sequence: TGTGCCAGCAGTCCCGGGACAGGGGGCTACTATGGCTACACCTTC. Translation gives CASSPGTGGYYGYTF.

This clonotype was picked up a small number of times. The chain employs TRBV24-1 and TRBJ2-2; D ambiguous. This CDR3 contains 13 residues. From germline, CDR1 is KGHDR and CDR2 SFDVKD. V shed 4 bases and J shed 5 bases, with 7 bases lying between them. The CDR3 DNA is TGTGCCACCAGTGACGTATGGACCGGGGAGCTGTTTTTT. Amino acids: CATSDVWTGELFF.

This clonotype occurred once. Being one base from a much bigger clone, this may be a read error. This chain links TRBV20-1 with TRBJ2-1, with TRBD2 matching 8 bases. The junction had 12 bases not matched to a gene; V was cut back by 8 bases and J by 6 bases. The CDR3 is 14 residues long. Germline V CDR1 and CDR2: DFQATT, SNEGSKA (reference sequence). The CDR3 DNA reads TGCAGTCCCCGAATGGCGGGGGGCTCCAATGAGCAGTTCTTC. It translates to CSPRMAGGSNEQFF.

In this sample, this clonotype turned up a few times. The chain recombines TRBV27 with TRBJ2-2, with TRBD1 matching over 10 bases. The CDR3 is 17 amino acids. Germline V lookup: CDR1 MNHEY, CDR2 SMNVEV (reference sequence). Unmatched junction bases numbered 12, after V lost 5 bases and J lost 6 bases. The CDR3, as DNA: TGTGCCAGCAGTGAACAGGGACAGGGGATAATAGCCGGGGAGCTGTTTTTT. The encoded protein is CASSEQGQGIIAGELFF.

Many counts were recorded for this clonotype. The V and J genes are TRBV7-2 and TRBJ1-2; 10 bases map to TRBD1. V trimming: 4 bases; J trimming: 8 bases; junction bases outside the gene matches: 7. In germline, CDR1 is SGHTA, CDR2 FQGNSA. CDR3 size: 14 residues. Written as DNA, the CDR3 is TGTGCCAGCAGCTCAGGGACAGGGGATAACGGCTACACCTTC. Translating gives CASSSGTGDNGYTF.

The table lists this clonotype with a few counts. J is TRBJ1-2 and V is TRBV3-1; a weak D match, TRBD1 (5 bases). From germline, CDR1 is LGHDT and CDR2 YNNKEL (reference sequence). V was shortened by 2 bases and J by 1 base, with 11 bases between the two germline ends. The CDR3 is 15 amino acids. For the CDR3, the DNA is TGTGCCAGCAGCCAAACCTGGGGCCGTAACTATGGCTACACCTTC. It translates to CASSQTWGRNYGYTF.